This T cell receptor beta chain emerged from a study of shared clonotypes between healthy human individuals. Findings and caveats of the study: Naive subsets tended to show greater estimated richness than memory subsets.

Naivety among CD8 cells was defined by CD45RO negativity and positive CCR7 selection, thereby excluding terminally differentiated effector memory CD45RA+ cells. The study drew its donors from healthy HIV-negative adults without recent acute infections or vaccinations. The CDR3 has 15 residues. Germline CDR1 reads SNHLY; CDR2 reads FYNNEI. Trimming removed 3 bases from V and 4 bases from J; junction bases left unmatched: 5. This clone was seen once. Its antigen remains unknown. Assay runs were performed at deep level. In the authors' workflow: In the immunoSEQ data, sequences were junction-only and lacked quality scores, so filtering differed. The table came from immunoSEQ multiplex PCR; TCRdb's copy has only in-frame clones and leaves some out. V and J calls plus clone size are reproduced from that table; the DNA served to infer D and trimming. The table records about 2.2 million clones, just under 95% of them present only once.

The V call is TRBV2, the J call TRBJ2-5, with 10 bases matching TRBD2. This TCR derives from a man younger than 35 in good health. Some clones in this sample may be carry-over from other donors' samples. The sequenced sample was naive CD8+ T cells from PBMCs. The CDR3 reads CASSETSGPPETQYF. CDR3 DNA sequence: TGTGCCAGCAGTGAGACTAGCGGGCCCCCAGAGACCCAGTACTTC.